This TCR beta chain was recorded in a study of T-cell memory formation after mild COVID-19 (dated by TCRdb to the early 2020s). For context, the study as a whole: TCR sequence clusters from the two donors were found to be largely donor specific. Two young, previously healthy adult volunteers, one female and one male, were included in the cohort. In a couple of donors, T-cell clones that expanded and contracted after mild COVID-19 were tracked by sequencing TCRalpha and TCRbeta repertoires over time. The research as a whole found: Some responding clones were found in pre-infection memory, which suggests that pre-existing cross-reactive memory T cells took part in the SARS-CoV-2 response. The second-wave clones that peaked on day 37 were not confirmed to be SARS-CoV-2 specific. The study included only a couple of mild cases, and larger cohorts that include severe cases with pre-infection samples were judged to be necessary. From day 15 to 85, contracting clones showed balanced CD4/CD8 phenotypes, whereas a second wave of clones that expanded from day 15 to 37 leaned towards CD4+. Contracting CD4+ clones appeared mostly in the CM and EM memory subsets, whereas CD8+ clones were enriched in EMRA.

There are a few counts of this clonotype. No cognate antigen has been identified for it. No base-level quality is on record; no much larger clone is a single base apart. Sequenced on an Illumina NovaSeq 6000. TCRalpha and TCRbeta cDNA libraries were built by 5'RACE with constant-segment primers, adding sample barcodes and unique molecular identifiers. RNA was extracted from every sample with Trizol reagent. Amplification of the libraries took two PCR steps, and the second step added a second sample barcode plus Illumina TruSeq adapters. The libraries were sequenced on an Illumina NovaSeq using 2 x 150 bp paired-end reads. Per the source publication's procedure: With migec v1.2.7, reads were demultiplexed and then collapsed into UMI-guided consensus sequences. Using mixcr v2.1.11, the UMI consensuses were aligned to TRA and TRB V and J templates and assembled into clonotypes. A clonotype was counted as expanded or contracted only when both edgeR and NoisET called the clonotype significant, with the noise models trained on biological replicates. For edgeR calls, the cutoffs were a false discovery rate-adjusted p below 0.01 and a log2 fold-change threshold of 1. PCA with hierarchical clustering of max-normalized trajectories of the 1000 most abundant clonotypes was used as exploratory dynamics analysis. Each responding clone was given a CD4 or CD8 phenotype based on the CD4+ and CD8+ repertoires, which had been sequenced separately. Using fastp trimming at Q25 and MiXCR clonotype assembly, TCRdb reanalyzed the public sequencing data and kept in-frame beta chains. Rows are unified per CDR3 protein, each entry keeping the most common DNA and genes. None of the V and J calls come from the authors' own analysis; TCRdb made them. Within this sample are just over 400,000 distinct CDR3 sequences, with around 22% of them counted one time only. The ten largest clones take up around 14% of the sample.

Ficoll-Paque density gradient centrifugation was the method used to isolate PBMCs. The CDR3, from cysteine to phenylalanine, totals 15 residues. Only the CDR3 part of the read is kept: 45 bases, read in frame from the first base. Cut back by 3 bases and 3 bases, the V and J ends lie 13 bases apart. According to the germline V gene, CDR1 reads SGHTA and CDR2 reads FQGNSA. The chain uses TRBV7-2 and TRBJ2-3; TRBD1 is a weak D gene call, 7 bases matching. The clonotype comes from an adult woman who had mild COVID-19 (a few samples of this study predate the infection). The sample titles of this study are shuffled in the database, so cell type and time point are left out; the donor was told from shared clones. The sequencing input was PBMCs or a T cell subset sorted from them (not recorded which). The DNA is TGTGCCAGCAGCTTGACGACAGGGAGGACAGATACGCAGTATTTT. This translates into CASSLTTGRTDTQYF.